The 18 T cell receptor beta chains reported below all come from one sample, sequenced in a study of regulatory T cells in long-lasting Graves disease. Regarding time point: newly diagnosed GD, antithyroid drugs for less than 3 months. Preparation of the TCR library used RNA extracted from PBMCs. Through Arm-PCR of CDR3 regions and iRepertoire HTBI primers, TCR beta libraries were built. One entry per CDR3 protein results from TCRdb running MiXCR on the multiplex PCR reads. The repertoire consists of fewer than 400,000 distinct CDR3 sequences, with 15% to 20% occurring once and the leading ten covering 35% to 45%. The sequencing used peripheral blood mononuclear cells (PBMCs), collected at new diagnosis, from a patient treated with antithyroid drugs. These receptors were obtained from a female donor with Graves disease.

The CDR3 sequence: CASSEGGRAVDEQYF. CDR3 coding DNA: TGTGCCAGCAGTGAAGGTGGGCGTGCCGTCGACGAGCAGTACTTC. The chain links TRBV6-1 to TRBJ2-7; D not certain. The CDR3 totals 15 residues. Germline V gives CDR1 MNHNS, CDR2 SASEGT. The ends were cut back, 1 base at V and 5 bases at J, with 15 bases in the middle.

This clonotype was seen more than once but under ten times. The rearrangement joins TRBV18 to TRBJ2-7; 11 bases align to TRBD2. The germline gives CDR1 KGHSH, CDR2 LQKENI. CDR3 size: 16 residues. The V segment lost 3 bases and the J segment 4 bases; nucleotides outside the gene matches: 8. For the CDR3, the DNA is TGTGCCAGCTCACCCGGGACTAGCGGAAAATCATACGAGCAGTACTTC. Amino acid sequence: CASSPGTSGKSYEQYF.

This clonotype was seen at least ten times. The chain recombines TRBV7-9 with TRBJ2-4; TRBD1 agrees at 9 bases. The CDR3 runs to 19 residues. From germline, CDR1 is SEHNR and CDR2 FQNEAQ (reference sequence). V lost 3 bases and J lost 8; bases outside the gene matches: 20. The DNA of the CDR3 is TGTGCCAGCAGCTTCTCGTTCCAACTAAGGACAGGGGAGGGAGACATTCAGTACTTC. It codes for CASSFSFQLRTGEGDIQYF.

This clonotype was seen a few times. The chain couples TRBV4-1 to TRBJ2-7; D possibly corresponds to TRBD1 (6 bases). There are 12 residues in the CDR3. The V gene's germline CDR1 is MGHRA and CDR2 YSYEKL. V lost 3 bases to trimming and J lost 6 bases, with 9 bases between them. In DNA form, the CDR3 reads TGCGCCAGCAGCCACAGGGGCGGCGAGCAGTACTTC. Protein: CASSHRGGEQYF.

The chain combines TRBV6-1 with TRBJ2-1; D is possibly TRBD1 (6 bases). Germline CDR1 MNHNS, CDR2 SASEGT. Trimming took off 2 bases at V and 0 bases at J, with 17 bases between the two ends. This CDR3 has 18 residues. As DNA, the CDR3 is TGTGCCAGCAGTGAATCGGTTCGAGCAGGGGTCTCCTACAATGAGCAGTTCTTC. Its protein product is CASSESVRAGVSYNEQFF.

Many counts were recorded for this clonotype. This chain uses TRBV6-1 with TRBJ1-1; TRBD1 is a possible D gene (5 bases). The ends were cut back, 9 bases at V and 2 bases at J, with 13 bases in the middle. The CDR3 covers 13 residues. CDR1 and CDR2 from the germline V gene are MNHNS and SASEGT. The CDR3, as DNA: TGTGCCAGTCTCGTGGGGGGAAACACTGAAGCTTTCTTT. It encodes CASLVGGNTEAFF.

In this sample, this clonotype turned up many times. The chain employs TRBV24-1 and TRBJ2-1; D is perhaps TRBD2 (7 bases). The CDR3 is made up of 12 amino acids. The germline V gene encodes CDR1 KGHDR and CDR2 SFDVKD. V lost 8 bases to trimming and J lost 9 bases, with 13 bases between them. CDR3 in DNA: TGTGCCACCATTTCGGGGGGCGGTGAGCAGTTCTTC. As protein: CATISGGGEQFF.

This clonotype has just a few counts. A much larger clone differs from this one at a single base, so this may be a read error. V is TRBV5-1 and J is TRBJ1-1; D might be TRBD1 (5 bases). This CDR3 has 14 residues. CDR1 and CDR2 (germline): SGHRS, YFSETQ. The CDR3 spells CVSSFGGVNTEAFF. For the CDR3, the DNA is TGCGTCAGCAGCTTCGGGGGGGTGAACACTGAAGCTTTCTTT. Using reference TRBV5-1 and TRBJ1-1 for the parts outside the CDR3, the full variable domain is KAGVTQTPRYLIKTRGQQVTLSCSPISGHRSVSWYQQTPGQGLQFLFEYFSETQRNKGNFPGRFSGRQFSNSRSEMNVSTLELGDSALYLCVSSFGGVNTEAFFGQGTRLTVV.

The chain recombines TRBV11-2 with TRBJ2-3; 8 positions agree with TRBD2. Germline CDR1 reads SGHAT; CDR2 reads FQNNGV. CDR3 length: 14 amino acids. Germline trimming cut 5 bases from V and 3 bases from J; bases unmatched to any gene: 4. For the CDR3, the DNA is TGTGCCAGCAGCGTACAGCGGGAGACAGATACGCAGTATTTT. As protein: CASSVQRETDTQYF.

A note on this clonotype: A far larger clone is off by one base, so a read error is likely. The CDR3 does not end in the conserved phenylalanine or tryptophan, so this is likely a read error. Because the CDR3's place on the DNA is in doubt, the DNA is left out and the CDR3 is given as listed by TCRdb. Here the CDR3 reads CASTSLSLAGVVDTQYL. The rearrangement joins TRBV28 to TRBJ2-7; the D call in the table, TRBD2, was not verified against the DNA. Per germline, CDR1 MDHEN and CDR2 SYDVKM. The CDR3 adds up to 17 amino acids, both ends counted.

There are a few counts of this clonotype. The conserved phenylalanine or tryptophan normally closing the CDR3 is absent here, so this likely arose from a read error. The V and J genes are TRBV30 and TRBJ1-1, with D possibly being TRBD1 (5 bases). With 0 bases removed from V and 0 bases from J, the gap between germline ends came to 11 bases. In germline, CDR1 is GTSNPN, CDR2 SVGIG (reference sequence). The CDR3 length is 15 residues. The CDR3 reads CAWSVRAGMNTEAFS. Written as DNA, the CDR3 is TGTGCCTGGAGTGTAAGGGCAGGGATGAACACTGAAGCTTTCTCT.

This clonotype was observed a few times. The chain joins TRBV6-1 to TRBJ2-4, with 9 nucleotides matching TRBD1. The CDR3 spans 13 residues. V was pared by 6 bases and J by 8 bases, with 5 bases of the junction left unmatched. In germline, CDR1 is MNHNS, CDR2 SASEGT. The CDR3 region has the DNA TGTGCCAGCAGGGACAGGGGCGGCGACATTCAGTACTTC. This codes for CASRDRGGDIQYF.

This clonotype was counted at least ten times. This chain uses TRBV3-1 with TRBJ2-5; D perhaps matches TRBD2 (5 bases). This CDR3 region has 14 residues. Deletions cut 10 bases from V and 3 bases from J, with 18 bases between. Per germline, CDR1 LGHDT and CDR2 YNNKEL (reference sequence). Here the CDR3 DNA reads TGTGCCACTATACCCGCGGAGAGGGAAGAGACCCAGTACTTC. It encodes CATIPAEREETQYF.

This clonotype was seen only a few times. The gene calls are TRBV28 and TRBJ2-3; 8 nucleotides match TRBD2. Germline V gives CDR1 MDHEN, CDR2 SYDVKM. V was clipped by 5 bases and J by 6 bases; unmatched bases: 10. This CDR3 contains 15 residues. The CDR3 DNA follows: TGTGCCAGCAGTACGGGGGGGGAGGGCCGGGATACGCAGTATTTT. Protein sequence: CASSTGGEGRDTQYF.

Many counts were recorded for this clonotype. V is TRBV9 and J is TRBJ2-7, with TRBD1 identical over 7 bases. Per the germline V gene, CDR1 is SGDLS and CDR2 is YYNGEE. V shed 4 bases, J shed 0 bases, and the junction held 7 bases outside the gene matches. The length of the CDR3 is 15 residues. CDR3 bases: TGTGCCAGCAGCCCCCGCCCAGGGGGCTCCTACGAGCAGTACTTC. Its protein product is CASSPRPGGSYEQYF.

On this clonotype: Possible read error: a much larger clone is one base away. This chain uses TRBV5-4 with TRBJ2-2; D is tentatively TRBD1 or TRBD2 (5 bases each). Germline V gives CDR1 SGHNT, CDR2 YYREEE (reference sequence). The CDR3 has 12 residues. The CDR3 reads CASSWDAGELLF. CDR3 bases: TGTGCCAGCAGCTGGGACGCCGGGGAGCTGTTGTTT.

J is TRBJ1-5 and V is TRBV11-2, with 8 nucleotides matching TRBD1. Germline V gene data show CDR1 as SGHAT and CDR2 as FQNNGV. The CDR3 is made up of 16 amino acids. V shed 5 bases and J 6 bases; nucleotides not matched to a gene: 12. The CDR3, as DNA: TGTGCCAGCAGCGCCAAGACAGGGGAGGGGGGTCAGCCCCAGCATTTT. It encodes CASSAKTGEGGQPQHF.

The CDR3 reads CASSGGGSYNEQYF. Here the CDR3 DNA reads TGCGCCAGCAGTGGCGGCGGGAGCTACAATGAGCAGTACTTC. The rearrangement joins TRBV10-1 to TRBJ2-7; 7 nucleotides line up with TRBD2. The CDR3 sequence is 14 residues long. The junction had 10 bases not matched to a gene; V was cut back by 4 bases and J by 7 bases. CDR1 and CDR2 from the germline V gene are WNHNN and SYGVQD (reference sequence).